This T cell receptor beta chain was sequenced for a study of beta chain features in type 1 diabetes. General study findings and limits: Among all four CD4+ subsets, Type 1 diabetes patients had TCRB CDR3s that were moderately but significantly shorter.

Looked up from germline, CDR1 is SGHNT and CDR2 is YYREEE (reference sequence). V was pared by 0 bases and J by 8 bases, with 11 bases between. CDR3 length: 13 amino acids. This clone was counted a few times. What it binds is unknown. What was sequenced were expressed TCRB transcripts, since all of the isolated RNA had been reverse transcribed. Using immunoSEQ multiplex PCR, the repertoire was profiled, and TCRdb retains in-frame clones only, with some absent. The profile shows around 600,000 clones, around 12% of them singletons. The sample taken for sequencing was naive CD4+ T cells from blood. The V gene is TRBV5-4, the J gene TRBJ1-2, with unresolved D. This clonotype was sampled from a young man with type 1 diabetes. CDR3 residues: CASSLGGNDGYTF. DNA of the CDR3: TGTGCCAGCAGCTTGGGAGGGAATGACGGCTACACCTTC. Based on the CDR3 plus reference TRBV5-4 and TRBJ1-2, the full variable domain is ETGVTQSPTHLIKTRGQQVTLRCSSQSGHNTVSWYQQALGQGPQFIFQYYREEENGRGNFPPRFSGLQFPNYSSELNVNALELDDSALYLCASSLGGNDGYTFGSGTRLTVV.